The 11 T cell receptor beta chains below come from one sample, sequenced in a study of shared clonotypes between healthy human individuals. TCRdb keeps only in-frame clones here, not all; method: immunoSEQ multiplex PCR. Of around 500,000 clones in the sample, around 79% are singletons; the top ten hold approximately 13%. The sample comprised PBMCs. The receptors come from a woman in her 40s in good health. Some clones in this sample may be carry-over from other donors' samples.

The chain uses TRBV2 and TRBJ1-2; the D gene is possibly TRBD1 (6 bases). This CDR3 is built from 13 residues. The germline V gene encodes CDR1 SNHLY and CDR2 FYNNEI. Trimming took 4 bases from V and 5 from J, leaving 11 bases between them. The CDR3, as DNA: TGTGCCAGCAGTGCAGGGGTTTCGTATGGCTACACCTTC. Translated, it gives CASSAGVSYGYTF.

Points on this clone: This clone may be a read error of a much larger clone one base away. At the DNA level, this CDR3 is encoded by other sequences in the same sample as well. This chain joins TRBV28 and TRBJ2-7; no clear D. Germline V lookup: CDR1 MDHEN, CDR2 SYDVKM. The ends were cut back, 4 bases at V and 0 bases at J, with 7 bases in the middle. This CDR3 is built from 13 residues. The CDR3 DNA reads TGTGCCAGCAGTTCCCTCAGCTCCTACGAGCAGTACTTC. Its translation: CASSSLSSYEQYF. Supplemented by reference TRBV28 and TRBJ2-7, the full variable domain reads DVKVTQSSRYLVKRTGEKVFLECVQDMDHENMFWYRQDPGLGLRLIYFSYDVKMKEKGDIPEGYSVSREKKERFSLILESASTNQTSMYLCASSSLSSYEQYFGPGTRLTVT.

In DNA form, the CDR3 reads TGTGCCAGCATGAGACCCGGGGAGCTGTTTTTT. Amino acids: CASMRPGELFF. J is TRBJ2-2 and V is TRBV27, with D unresolved. The CDR3 is made up of 11 amino acids. The germline gives CDR1 MNHEY, CDR2 SMNVEV (reference sequence). Trimming took 7 bases from V and 6 from J, leaving 6 bases between them.

The gene calls are TRBV7-8 and TRBJ2-3; perhaps TRBD2 as D (6 bases). CDR1 and CDR2 from the germline V gene are SGHVS and FQNEAQ. Trimming shortened V by 5 bases and J by 12 bases, and 18 bases separated the two germline ends. This CDR3 is 13 amino acids long. This chain's CDR3 is CASSPRQGLNQYF. The CDR3 DNA reads TGTGCCAGCAGCCCCAGGCAAGGACTAAATCAGTATTTT.

This clone showed up just a few times. The chain uses TRBV7-9 and TRBJ1-2; D not resolved. V was pared by 5 bases and J by 4 bases, with 11 bases between. The germline gives CDR1 SEHNR, CDR2 FQNEAQ (reference sequence). This CDR3 is 13 amino acids long. CDR3 protein: CASSRARGYGYTF. The DNA for the CDR3 is TGTGCCAGCAGCCGAGCCCGGGGCTATGGCTACACCTTC.

The V call is TRBV18, the J call TRBJ2-7; TRBD1 aligns across 7 bases. The CDR3 length is 13 residues. Trimming cost V 3 bases and J 9 bases; bases outside gene matches: 8. Per germline, CDR1 KGHSH and CDR2 LQKENI. Here the CDR3 reads CASSPPTGLGQYF. CDR3 coding DNA: TGTGCCAGCTCACCGCCGACAGGGTTGGGGCAGTACTTC.

The chain has TRBV30 and TRBJ2-2; 10 bases match TRBD1. CDR1 is GTSNPN, CDR2 SVGIG, per germline (reference sequence). There are 15 residues in the CDR3. Trimming cost V 8 bases and J 0 bases; bases outside gene matches: 6. Written as DNA, the CDR3 is TGTGCCAGGGGGACAGGGGCCGCGAACACCGGGGAGCTGTTTTTT. Translated, it gives CARGTGAANTGELFF.

The genes are TRBV11-2 and TRBJ2-4; TRBD2 aligns across 9 bases. The CDR3 is 15 amino acids. Germline V gene sequence: CDR1 SGHAT, CDR2 FQNNGV. Trimming took 5 bases from V and 14 from J; bases not matched to a gene: 16. In nucleotides, the CDR3 is TGTGCCAGCAGCCCGATTGGCGGGAGGGACCTGCCAGAGTACTTC. Protein product: CASSPIGGRDLPEYF.

The chain employs TRBV5-1 and TRBJ1-1; 7 nucleotides agree with TRBD1. Germline lookup yields CDR1 SGHRS and CDR2 YFSETQ. Trimming removed 5 bases from V and 2 bases from J; junction bases left unmatched: 3. This CDR3 spans 13 amino acids. The CDR3 bases are TGCGCCAGCAGATGGGACAGAAACACTGAAGCTTTCTTT. Protein sequence: CASRWDRNTEAFF.

This clone was observed once. This rearrangement joins TRBV25-1 to TRBJ1-1, with TRBD1 identical over 8 bases. The CDR3 runs to 15 residues. J lost 1 base, V lost 7 bases, and 8 bases had no gene match. Per the germline V gene, CDR1 is MGHDK and CDR2 is SYGVNS. CDR3 bases: TGTGCCAGCACAATTTCCGGGACAGGGAACACTGAAGCTTTCTTT. The encoded protein is CASTISGTGNTEAFF. The full variable domain, rest sourced from reference TRBV25-1 and TRBJ1-1, is EADIYQTPRYLVIGTGKKITLECSQTMGHDKMYWYQQDPGMELHLIHYSYGVNSTEKGDLSSESTVSRIRTEHFPLTLESARPSHTSQYLCASTISGTGNTEAFFGQGTRLTVV.

V usage is TRBV9 and J usage is TRBJ2-5; 9 bases match TRBD2. This CDR3 spans 14 amino acids. Trimming took 3 bases from V and 5 from J; bases not matched to a gene: 5. Per the germline V gene, CDR1 is SGDLS and CDR2 is YYNGEE. For the CDR3, the DNA is TGTGCCAGCAGCGCCGGGACTAGCTGGGAGACCCAGTACTTC. Translated: CASSAGTSWETQYF.